This TCR beta chain was identified in a study of cytomegalovirus exposure and HLA in healthy donors. Study-wide context: Among the 300 to 500 genotyped donors, 81% were placed in the Caucasian-associated ancestry cluster. Study findings and constraints: Most TCR sequences were seen very rarely across donors, but some public TCRs occurred in many.

Primers: 60 Vbeta forward and 13 Jbeta reverse. Sequencing used immunoSEQ multiplex PCR; TCRdb keeps in-frame clones, though not all of them. The sample has some 160,000 clones; 77% are singletons. This clone was observed once. Its cognate antigen is unknown. Sequenced material: PBMCs. This clonotype was sampled from a young woman in good health and CMV-seronegative.

The CDR3 is CATSRDEQGRHEQFF. In DNA form, the CDR3 reads TGTGCCACCAGCAGAGATGAACAGGGGAGGCATGAGCAGTTCTTC. This chain uses TRBV15 with TRBJ2-1, with a possible D match to TRBD1 (7 bases). This CDR3 spans 15 amino acids. V was shortened by 0 bases and J by 8 bases, with 14 bases between the two germline ends. CDR1 LNHNV and CDR2 YYDKDF come from the germline V gene (reference sequence).